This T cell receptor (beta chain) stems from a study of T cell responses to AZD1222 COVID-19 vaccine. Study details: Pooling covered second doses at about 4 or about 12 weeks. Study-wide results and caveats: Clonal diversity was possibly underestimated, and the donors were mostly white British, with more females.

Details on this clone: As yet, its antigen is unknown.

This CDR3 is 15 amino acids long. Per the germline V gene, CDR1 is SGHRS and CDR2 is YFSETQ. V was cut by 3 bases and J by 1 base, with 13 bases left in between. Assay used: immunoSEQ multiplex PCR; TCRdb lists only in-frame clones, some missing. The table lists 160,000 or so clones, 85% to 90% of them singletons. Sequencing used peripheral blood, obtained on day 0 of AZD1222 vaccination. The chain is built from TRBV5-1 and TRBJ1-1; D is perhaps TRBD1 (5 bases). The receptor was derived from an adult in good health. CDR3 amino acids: CASSSDGQANTEAFF. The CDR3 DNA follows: TGCGCCAGCAGCTCAGATGGACAAGCGAACACTGAAGCTTTCTTT.